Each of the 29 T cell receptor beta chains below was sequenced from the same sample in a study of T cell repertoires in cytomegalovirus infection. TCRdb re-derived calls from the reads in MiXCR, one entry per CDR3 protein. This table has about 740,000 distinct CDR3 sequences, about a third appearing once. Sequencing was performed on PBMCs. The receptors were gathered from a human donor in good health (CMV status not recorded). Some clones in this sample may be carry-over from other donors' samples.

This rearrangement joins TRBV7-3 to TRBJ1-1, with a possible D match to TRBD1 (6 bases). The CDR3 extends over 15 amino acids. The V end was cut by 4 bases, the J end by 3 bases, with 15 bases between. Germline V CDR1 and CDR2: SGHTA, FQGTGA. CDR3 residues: CASSSTGKGHTEAFF. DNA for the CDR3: TGTGCCAGCAGCTCGACAGGCAAGGGGCACACTGAAGCTTTCTTT.

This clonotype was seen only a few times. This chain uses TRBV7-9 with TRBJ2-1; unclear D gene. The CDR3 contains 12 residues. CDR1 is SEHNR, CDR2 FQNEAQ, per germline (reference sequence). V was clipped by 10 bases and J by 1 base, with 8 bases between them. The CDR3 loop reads CAMQPSYNEQFF. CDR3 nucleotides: TGTGCCATGCAACCTTCCTACAATGAGCAGTTCTTC. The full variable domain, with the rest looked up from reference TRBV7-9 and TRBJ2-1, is DTGVSQNPRHKITKRGQNVTFRCDPISEHNRLYWYRQTLGQGPEFLTYFQNEAQLEKSRLLSDRFSAERPKGSFSTLEIQRTEQGDSAMYLCAMQPSYNEQFFGPGTRLTVL.

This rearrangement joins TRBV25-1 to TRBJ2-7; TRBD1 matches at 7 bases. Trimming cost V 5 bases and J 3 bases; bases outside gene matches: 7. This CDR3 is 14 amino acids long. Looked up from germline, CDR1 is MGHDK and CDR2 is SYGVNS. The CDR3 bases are TGTGCCAGCAGTTCGGGACAGTCACGCTACGAGCAGTACTTC. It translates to CASSSGQSRYEQYF.

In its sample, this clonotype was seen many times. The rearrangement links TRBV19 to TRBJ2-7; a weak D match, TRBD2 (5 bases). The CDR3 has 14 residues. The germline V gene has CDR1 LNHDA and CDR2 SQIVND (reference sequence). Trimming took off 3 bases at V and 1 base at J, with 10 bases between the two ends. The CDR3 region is CASSIGVGSYEQYF. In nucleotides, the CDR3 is TGTGCCAGTAGTATCGGGGTCGGATCCTACGAGCAGTACTTC.

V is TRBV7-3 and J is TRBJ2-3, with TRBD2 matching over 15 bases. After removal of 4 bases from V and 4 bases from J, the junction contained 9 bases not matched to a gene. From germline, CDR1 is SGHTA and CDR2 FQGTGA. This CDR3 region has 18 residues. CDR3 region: CASSSLTGLAGGPDTQYF. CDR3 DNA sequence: TGTGCCAGCAGCTCCCTCACCGGACTAGCGGGGGGGCCAGATACGCAGTATTTT.

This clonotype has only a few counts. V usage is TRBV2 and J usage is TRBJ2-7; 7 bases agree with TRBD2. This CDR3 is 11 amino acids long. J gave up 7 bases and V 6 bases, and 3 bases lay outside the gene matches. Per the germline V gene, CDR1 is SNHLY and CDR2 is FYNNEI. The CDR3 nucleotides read TGTGCCAGCAGGGGAGGGAGAGAGCAGTACTTC. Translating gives CASRGGREQYF. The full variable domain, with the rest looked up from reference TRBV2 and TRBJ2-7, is EPEVTQTPSHQVTQMGQEVILRCVPISNHLYFYWYRQILGQKVEFLVSFYNNEISEKSEIFDDQFSVERPDGSNFTLKIRSTKLEDSAMYFCASRGGREQYFGPGTRLTVT.

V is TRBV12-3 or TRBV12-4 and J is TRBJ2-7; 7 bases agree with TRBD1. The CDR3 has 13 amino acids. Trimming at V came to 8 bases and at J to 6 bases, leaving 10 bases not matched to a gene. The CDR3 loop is CASRISGGIEQYF. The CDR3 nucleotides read TGTGCCAGCCGTATCTCAGGGGGAATCGAGCAGTACTTC.

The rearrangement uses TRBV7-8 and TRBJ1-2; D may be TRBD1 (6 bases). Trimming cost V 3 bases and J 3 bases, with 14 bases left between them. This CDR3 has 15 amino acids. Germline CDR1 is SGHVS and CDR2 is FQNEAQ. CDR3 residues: CASSFHRGADYGYTF. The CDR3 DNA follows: TGTGCCAGCAGCTTTCATAGGGGGGCAGACTATGGCTACACCTTC.

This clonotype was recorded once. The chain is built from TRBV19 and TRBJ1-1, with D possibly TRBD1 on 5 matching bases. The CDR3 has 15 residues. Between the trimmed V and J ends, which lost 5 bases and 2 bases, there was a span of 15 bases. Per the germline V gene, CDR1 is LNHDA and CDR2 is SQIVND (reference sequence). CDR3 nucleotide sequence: TGTGCCAGTAGTCGCTCCCGACAGATTAACACTGAAGCTTTCTTT. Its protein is CASSRSRQINTEAFF.

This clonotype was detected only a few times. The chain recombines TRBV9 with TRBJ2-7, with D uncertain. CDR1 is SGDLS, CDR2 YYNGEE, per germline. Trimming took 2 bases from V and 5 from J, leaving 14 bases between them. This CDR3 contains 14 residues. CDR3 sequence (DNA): TGTGCCAGCAGCGTGGACCCCATAATCGACGAGCAGTACTTC. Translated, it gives CASSVDPIIDEQYF.

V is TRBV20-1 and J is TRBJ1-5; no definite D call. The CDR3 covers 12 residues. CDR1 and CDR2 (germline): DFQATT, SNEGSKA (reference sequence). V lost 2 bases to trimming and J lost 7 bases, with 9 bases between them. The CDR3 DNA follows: TGCAGTGCTAGAACATCCATCCAGCCCCAGCATTTT. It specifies CSARTSIQPQHF.

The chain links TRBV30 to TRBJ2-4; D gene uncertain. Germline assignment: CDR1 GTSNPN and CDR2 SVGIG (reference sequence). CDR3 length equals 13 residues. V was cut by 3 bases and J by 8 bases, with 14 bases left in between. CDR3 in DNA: TGTGCCTGGAGCCCCCTAGGATCGGACATTCAGTACTTC. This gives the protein CAWSPLGSDIQYF.

The CDR3 sequence is CASSRPGQGARNYYEQYF. The CDR3 nucleotides are TGTGCCAGCAGCCGGCCGGGACAGGGGGCAAGGAATTACTACGAGCAGTACTTC. The rearrangement links TRBV7-9 to TRBJ2-7; 12 nucleotides line up with TRBD1. V dropped 5 bases and J dropped 3; count of bases not matched to a gene: 14. Looked up from germline, CDR1 is SEHNR and CDR2 is FQNEAQ (reference sequence). This CDR3 has 18 residues. Using reference TRBV7-9 and TRBJ2-7 for the parts outside the CDR3, the full variable domain is DTGVSQNPRHKITKRGQNVTFRCDPISEHNRLYWYRQTLGQGPEFLTYFQNEAQLEKSRLLSDRFSAERPKGSFSTLEIQRTEQGDSAMYLCASSRPGQGARNYYEQYFGPGTRLTVT.

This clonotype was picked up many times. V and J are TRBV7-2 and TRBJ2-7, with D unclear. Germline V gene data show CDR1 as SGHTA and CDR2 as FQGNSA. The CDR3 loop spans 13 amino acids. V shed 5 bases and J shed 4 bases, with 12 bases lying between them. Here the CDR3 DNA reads TGTGCCAGCAGCAAAGAGCGAGGTTACGAGCAGTACTTC. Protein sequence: CASSKERGYEQYF. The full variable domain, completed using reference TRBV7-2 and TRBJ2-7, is GAGVSQSPSNKVTEKGKDVELRCDPISGHTALYWYRQSLGQGLEFLIYFQGNSAPDKSGLPSDRFSAERTGGSVSTLTIQRTQQEDSAVYLCASSKERGYEQYFGPGTRLTVT.

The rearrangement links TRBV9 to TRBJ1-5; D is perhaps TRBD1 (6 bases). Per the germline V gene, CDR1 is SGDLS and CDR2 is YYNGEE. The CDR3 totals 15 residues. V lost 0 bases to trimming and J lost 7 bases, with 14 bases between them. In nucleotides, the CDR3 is TGTGCCAGCAGCGTAGGAAGGGGGGAGGGCCAGCCCCAGCATTTT. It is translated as CASSVGRGEGQPQHF.

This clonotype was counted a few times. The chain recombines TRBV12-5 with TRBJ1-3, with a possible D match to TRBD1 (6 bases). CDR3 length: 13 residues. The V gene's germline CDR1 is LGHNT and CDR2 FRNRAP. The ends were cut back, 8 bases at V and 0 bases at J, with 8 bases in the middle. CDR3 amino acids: CASSRGSGNTIYF. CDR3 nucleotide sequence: TGTGCTAGTTCCAGGGGCTCTGGAAACACCATATATTTT.

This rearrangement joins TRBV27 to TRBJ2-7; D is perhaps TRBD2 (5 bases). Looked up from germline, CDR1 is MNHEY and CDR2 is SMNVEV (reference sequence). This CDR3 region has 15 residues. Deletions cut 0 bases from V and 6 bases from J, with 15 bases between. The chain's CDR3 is CASSLSTGTAVEQYF. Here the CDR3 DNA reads TGTGCCAGCAGTTTATCTACGGGAACGGCAGTCGAGCAGTACTTC.

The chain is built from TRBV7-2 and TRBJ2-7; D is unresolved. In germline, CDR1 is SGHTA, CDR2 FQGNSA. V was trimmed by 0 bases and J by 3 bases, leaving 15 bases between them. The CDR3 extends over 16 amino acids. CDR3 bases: TGTGCCAGCAGCTTAGCCTCCGGATCATTCAACTACGAGCAGTACTTC. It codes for CASSLASGSFNYEQYF.

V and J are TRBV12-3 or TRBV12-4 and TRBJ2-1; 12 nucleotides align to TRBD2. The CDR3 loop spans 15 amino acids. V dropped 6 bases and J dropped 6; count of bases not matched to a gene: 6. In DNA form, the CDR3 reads TGTGCCAGCAGCCTCCTAGCGGGGGGGCGCAATGAGCAGTTCTTC. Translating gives CASSLLAGGRNEQFF.

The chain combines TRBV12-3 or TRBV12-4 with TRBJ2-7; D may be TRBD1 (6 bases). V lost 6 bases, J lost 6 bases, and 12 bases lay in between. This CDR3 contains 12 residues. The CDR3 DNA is TGTGCCAGCAGCCCAGGGGTGGGCGAGCAGTACTTC. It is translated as CASSPGVGEQYF.

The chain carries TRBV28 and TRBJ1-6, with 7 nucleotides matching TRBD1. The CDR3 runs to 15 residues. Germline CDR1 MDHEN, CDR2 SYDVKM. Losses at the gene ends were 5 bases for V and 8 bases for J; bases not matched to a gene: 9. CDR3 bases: TGTGCCAGCAGTGACTACAGGGGAGAGTATTCACCCCTCCACTTT. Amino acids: CASSDYRGEYSPLHF.

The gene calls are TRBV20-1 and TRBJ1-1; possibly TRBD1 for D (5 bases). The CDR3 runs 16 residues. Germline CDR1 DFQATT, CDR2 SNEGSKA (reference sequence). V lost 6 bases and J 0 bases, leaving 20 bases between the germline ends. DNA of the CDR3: TGCAGTGCCCGGGGGAACAGCTACCGCATGAACACTGAAGCTTTCTTT. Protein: CSARGNSYRMNTEAFF.

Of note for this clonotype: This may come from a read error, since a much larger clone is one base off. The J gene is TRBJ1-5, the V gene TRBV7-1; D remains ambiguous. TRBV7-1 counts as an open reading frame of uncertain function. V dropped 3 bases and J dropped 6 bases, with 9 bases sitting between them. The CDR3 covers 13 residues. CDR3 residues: CASSSQGTQPQHF. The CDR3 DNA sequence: TGTGCCAGCAGCTCTCAAGGTACTCAGCCCCAGCATTTT.

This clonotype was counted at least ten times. CDR3 in amino acids: CASSSTAGRPPGEQYF. As DNA, the CDR3 is TGTGCCAGCAGCTCTACAGCGGGGCGCCCCCCTGGCGAGCAGTACTTC. This chain connects TRBV7-8 to TRBJ2-7; 7 bases map to TRBD2. Germline trimming cut 4 bases from V and 6 bases from J; bases unmatched to any gene: 15. The germline V gene encodes CDR1 SGHVS and CDR2 FQNEAQ. This CDR3 region has 16 residues.

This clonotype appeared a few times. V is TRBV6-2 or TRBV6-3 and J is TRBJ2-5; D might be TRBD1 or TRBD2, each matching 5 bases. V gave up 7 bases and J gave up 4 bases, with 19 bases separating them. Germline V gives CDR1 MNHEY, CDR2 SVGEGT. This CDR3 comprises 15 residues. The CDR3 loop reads CASTRGRTGGETQYF. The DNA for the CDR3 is TGTGCCAGCACCCGGGGCAGAACGGGCGGAGAGACCCAGTACTTC.

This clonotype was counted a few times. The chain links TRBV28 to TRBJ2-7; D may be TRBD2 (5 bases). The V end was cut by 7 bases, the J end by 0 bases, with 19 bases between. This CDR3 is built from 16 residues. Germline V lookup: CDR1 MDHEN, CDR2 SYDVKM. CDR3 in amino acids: CASTSEWTESSYEQYF. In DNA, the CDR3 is TGTGCCAGCACCTCCGAGTGGACTGAGAGCTCCTACGAGCAGTACTTC. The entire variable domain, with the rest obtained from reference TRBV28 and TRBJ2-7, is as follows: DVKVTQSSRYLVKRTGEKVFLECVQDMDHENMFWYRQDPGLGLRLIYFSYDVKMKEKGDIPEGYSVSREKKERFSLILESASTNQTSMYLCASTSEWTESSYEQYFGPGTRLTVT.

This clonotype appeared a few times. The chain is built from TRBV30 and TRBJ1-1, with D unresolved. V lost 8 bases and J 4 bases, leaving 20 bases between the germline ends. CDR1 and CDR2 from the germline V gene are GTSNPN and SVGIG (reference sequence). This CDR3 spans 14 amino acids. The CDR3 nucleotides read TGTGCCCTCAGCAAATCCCCGGGATCCACTGAAGCTTTCTTT. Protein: CALSKSPGSTEAFF. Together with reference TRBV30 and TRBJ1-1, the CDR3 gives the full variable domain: SQTIHQWPATLVQPVGSPLSLECTVEGTSNPNLYWYRQAAGRGLQLLFYSVGIGQISSEVPQNLSASRPQDRQFILSSKKLLLSDSGFYLCALSKSPGSTEAFFGQGTRLTVV.

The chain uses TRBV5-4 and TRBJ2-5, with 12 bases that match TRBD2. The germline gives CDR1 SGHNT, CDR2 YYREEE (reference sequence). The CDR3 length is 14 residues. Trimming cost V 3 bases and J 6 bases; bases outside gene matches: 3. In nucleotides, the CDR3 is TGTGCCAGCAGCTCGACTAGCGGGAGAAAGACCCAGTACTTC. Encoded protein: CASSSTSGRKTQYF.

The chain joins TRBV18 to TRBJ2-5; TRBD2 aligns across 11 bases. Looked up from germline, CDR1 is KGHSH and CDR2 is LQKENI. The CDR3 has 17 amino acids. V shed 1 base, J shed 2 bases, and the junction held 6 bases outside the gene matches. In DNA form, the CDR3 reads TGTGCCAGCTCACCACAACTAGCGGGAGCCGGTCAAGAGACCCAGTACTTC. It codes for CASSPQLAGAGQETQYF.